The TCR beta chain under discussion was sequenced for a study of T cells in Graves' hyperthyroidism and ophthalmopathy. Study details: Peripheral blood collection took place at initial diagnosis, before any treatment.

This clonotype was detected ten times or more. Its target is unknown. There were TCR beta CDR3 regions amplified from RNA transcripts. The HTBI primer set drove a first-round RT-PCR of the TCR CDR3. TCRdb ran MiXCR on the multiplex PCR reads and lists one entry per CDR3 protein. The repertoire includes around 350,000 distinct CDR3 sequences, less than 15% of them detected once, and 9.2% sits in the top ten. Trimming removed 0 bases at V and 7 bases at J, with 16 bases between. CDR1 and CDR2 (germline): DFQATT, SNEGSKA (reference sequence). The CDR3 loop spans 15 amino acids. General study findings and limits: Peripheral blood also featured most of the thyroid clonotypes expanded above 0.001. Classification by a 13 V-J model distinguished ophthalmopathy from stable hyperthyroidism.

The authors took PBMCs from 10 ml fresh peripheral blood. The clonotype was recovered from a woman younger than 30 with Graves' hyperthyroidism. This chain uses TRBV20-1 with TRBJ1-5; D is perhaps TRBD1 (6 bases). Sequenced sample: blood. CDR3 bases: TGCAGTGCTAGAGATAGTCGGGGGCGCGGGCAGCCCCAGCATTTT. It encodes CSARDSRGRGQPQHF.